The entry that follows covers one TCR beta chain sequence. Its antigen is not known. The data were obtained in a study of early T cells in non-severe SARS-CoV-2 infection. Study-level results: Private and CD4 specificities were missed by VDJdb matching, skewed to anti-spike CD8.

Individual cDNA molecules received unique molecular identifiers during library preparation. TCRdb ran MiXCR on the 5' RACE reads and lists one entry per CDR3 protein. The sample holds some 75,000 distinct CDR3 sequences, about 13% seen once. The clonotype was recovered from an adult who was a healthcare worker with PCR-confirmed SARS-CoV-2 infection or an uninfected control (not recorded which). Sequencing used whole blood.

In DNA form, the CDR3 reads TGTGCCATCAGTGAGGCCGGGACAGGGGAAGTCGAGCAGTACTTC. The encoded protein is CAISEAGTGEVEQYF. This chain links TRBV10-3 with TRBJ2-7; 10 nucleotides agree with TRBD1. V was pared by 2 bases and J by 6 bases, with 7 bases of the junction left unmatched. CDR3 size: 15 residues. The V gene's germline CDR1 is ENHRY and CDR2 SYGVKD.